This TCR beta chain emerged from a study of PD-L1 blockade in urothelial cancer. CDR3 length: 14 amino acids. V shed 2 bases, J shed 8 bases, and the junction held 6 bases outside the gene matches. CDR1 is SGHNT, CDR2 YYREEE, per germline (reference sequence). The method was immunoSEQ multiplex PCR; TCRdb's version includes in-frame clones alone and lacks a portion of them. The sample lists more than 40,000 clones, 82% seen once, with 1.5% to 2% in the top ten. The sample's time point: pretreatment peripheral blood. This chain joins TRBV5-4 and TRBJ1-2; the match to TRBD1 covers 10 bases. The source material was PBMCs, sampled around atezolizumab (anti-PD-L1) treatment. This receptor was obtained from a man aged 50 to 59 with urothelial cancer. Here the CDR3 DNA reads TGTGCCAGCAGCTTTGGACAGGGGGGTGGAGGCTACACCTTC. Its translation is CASSFGQGGGGYTF.